This passage covers 23 T cell receptor beta chains from one sample sequenced in a study of early T cells in non-severe SARS-CoV-2 infection. MiXCR, applied by TCRdb to the 5' RACE reads, yields one record per CDR3 protein. The table includes about 21,000 distinct CDR3 sequences, about 4.3% detected once. The sequenced sample was whole blood. These receptors were taken from an adult who was a healthcare worker with PCR-confirmed SARS-CoV-2 infection or an uninfected control (not recorded which).

Many counts were recorded for this clonotype. This chain uses TRBV10-2 with TRBJ1-1, with 9 bases lining up with TRBD1. The CDR3 length is 16 residues. Per the germline V gene, CDR1 is WSHSY and CDR2 is SAAADI. The J segment lost 4 bases and the V segment lost 3 bases, leaving 9 bases of the junction unmatched. The CDR3 DNA follows: TGCGCCAGCAGTGATACCGGGACAGGGTTGAGCACTGAAGCTTTCTTT. The encoded protein is CASSDTGTGLSTEAFF.

J is TRBJ1-1 and V is TRBV5-1; D gene uncertain. CDR3 length: 14 residues. The V end lost 0 bases, the J end lost 3 bases, and 9 bases lay between the germline ends. The germline V gene has CDR1 SGHRS and CDR2 YFSETQ. CDR3 in amino acids: CASSLAGMDTEAFF. CDR3 bases: TGCGCCAGCAGCTTGGCGGGGATGGACACTGAAGCTTTCTTT.

This chain connects TRBV6-6 to TRBJ2-4; 13 positions agree with TRBD2. From germline, CDR1 is MNHNY and CDR2 SVGAGI (reference sequence). V lost 4 bases and J lost 0; bases outside the gene matches: 12. This CDR3 is built from 20 residues. The CDR3 DNA follows: TGTGCCAGCAGTTCAAATCCACCGGGACTAGCGGGACGAGCCAAAAACATTCAGTACTTC. This gives the protein CASSSNPPGLAGRAKNIQYF.

The rearrangement links TRBV7-8 to TRBJ2-7; TRBD1 matches 7 bases. The germline gives CDR1 SGHVS, CDR2 FQNEAQ. Unmatched junction bases numbered 12, after V lost 4 bases and J lost 0 bases. The length of the CDR3 is 17 residues. Written as DNA, the CDR3 is TGTGCCAGCAGCTCATTCACCGGGACAGCAAGCTCCTACGAGCAGTACTTC. The encoded protein is CASSSFTGTASSYEQYF.

This clonotype has just a few counts. The CDR3 loop is CSVVGTRNTGELFF. CDR3 DNA sequence: TGCAGCGTTGTTGGGACCCGAAACACCGGGGAGCTGTTTTTT. V is TRBV29-1 and J is TRBJ2-2, with D perhaps assigned TRBD1 or TRBD2 (5 bases each). V gave up 4 bases and J gave up 2 bases, with 11 bases separating them. The germline V gene encodes CDR1 SQVTM and CDR2 ANQGSEA. This CDR3 has 14 residues.

Ten or more counts support this clonotype. The CDR3 loop is CSGFSGDQPQHF. In DNA form, the CDR3 reads TGCAGTGGCTTTTCAGGGGATCAGCCCCAGCATTTT. The chain joins TRBV20-1 to TRBJ1-5; D may be TRBD1 (6 bases). Germline CDR1 and CDR2: DFQATT and SNEGSKA (reference sequence). CDR3 length equals 12 residues. The V gene lost 7 bases and the J gene lost 5 bases, with 12 bases spanning the gap.

The chain recombines TRBV12-5 with TRBJ2-5; D might be TRBD1 (6 bases). This CDR3 is built from 13 residues. Germline V gene lookup returns CDR1 LGHNT and CDR2 FRNRAP. V lost 6 bases, J lost 2 bases, and 10 bases lay in between. CDR3 residues: CASGSGQQETQYF. For the CDR3, the DNA is TGTGCTAGTGGCTCCGGACAGCAAGAGACCCAGTACTTC.

Comments on this clonotype: This sequence may be a read error, since a much larger clone differs from it by one base. The J gene is TRBJ2-7, the V gene TRBV27, with TRBD1 matching 9 bases. J lost 3 bases, V lost 7 bases, and 13 bases had no gene match. Germline V gene data show CDR1 as MNHEY and CDR2 as SMNVEV (reference sequence). The length of the CDR3 is 16 residues. In DNA form, the CDR3 reads TGTGCCAGCAACTCCGGGACAGGGTCCTTTATCTACGAGCAGTACTTC. Its translation: CASNSGTGSFIYEQYF.

In its sample, this clonotype was seen many times. J is TRBJ2-1 and V is TRBV7-9; 9 positions match TRBD1. J lost 8 bases, V lost 5 bases, and 10 bases had no gene match. CDR3 length: 15 residues. Germline V gene data show CDR1 as SEHNR and CDR2 as FQNEAQ (reference sequence). DNA for the CDR3: TGTGCCAGCAGCAACCGGGACAGGGTTTTCGATGAGCAGTTCTTC. Translated: CASSNRDRVFDEQFF.

The sample holds a few counts of this clonotype. The rearrangement uses TRBV7-9 and TRBJ2-1, with D maybe TRBD1 (6 bases). The CDR3 sequence is 12 residues long. The germline V and J ends were trimmed by 5 bases and 13 bases, with 15 bases remaining between them. Germline CDR1 SEHNR, CDR2 FQNEAQ (reference sequence). The CDR3 protein is CASSHEGGVQFF. The CDR3, as DNA: TGTGCCAGCAGCCACGAAGGGGGAGTTCAGTTCTTC.

This chain joins TRBV29-1 and TRBJ2-1; the match to TRBD2 covers 9 bases. The CDR3 runs to 11 residues. V was pared by 5 bases and J by 8 bases, with 1 base of the junction left unmatched. Germline V CDR1 and CDR2: SQVTM, ANQGSEA. CDR3 residues: CSVLAGHEQFF. CDR3 DNA: TGCAGCGTTCTAGCGGGGCATGAGCAGTTCTTC.

The sample holds many counts of this clonotype. CDR3 sequence reads: CASSLGTTYEQYF. The CDR3 DNA follows: TGTGCCAGCAGTTTAGGGACTACTTACGAGCAGTACTTC. The chain links TRBV12-3 or TRBV12-4 to TRBJ2-7, with a possible D match to TRBD2 (6 bases). CDR3 length: 13 amino acids. The V end was cut by 1 base, the J end by 4 bases, with 8 bases between.

The sample holds many counts of this clonotype. This rearrangement joins TRBV3-2 to TRBJ2-5; TRBD1, the D gene given by the table, was not confirmed from the DNA. TRBV3-2 has pseudogene status. The CDR3 loop spans 19 amino acids. The CDR3: CASSQGGRGLDKYQETQYF. CDR3 in DNA: TGTGCCAGCAGCCAGGGCGGCAGGGGGCTTGACAAGTACCAAGAGACCCAGTACTTC.

The CDR3: CASSALGGSTEAFF. The DNA for the CDR3 is TGTGCCAGTAGTGCACTCGGGGGTTCCACTGAAGCTTTCTTT. This chain uses TRBV19 with TRBJ1-1; possible D gene TRBD1, 5 bases. This CDR3 comprises 14 residues. Germline V gives CDR1 LNHDA, CDR2 SQIVND (reference sequence). With 5 bases removed from V and 4 bases from J, the gap between germline ends came to 14 bases.

The rearrangement links TRBV2 to TRBJ1-1; 7 bases map to TRBD1. The CDR3 covers 13 residues. Per germline, CDR1 SNHLY and CDR2 FYNNEI. The V gene end was trimmed by 4 bases and the J gene end by 1 base; junction bases not matched to a gene: 0. The CDR3 protein is CASSGQGNTEAFF. The CDR3 nucleotides read TGTGCCAGCAGTGGACAGGGGAACACTGAAGCTTTCTTT.

This clonotype was picked up many times. CDR3 DNA sequence: TGTGCCAGCAGCCACACAGATACGCAGTATTTT. It is translated as CASSHTDTQYF. The rearrangement links TRBV3-1 to TRBJ2-3; D not resolved. Germline CDR1 and CDR2: LGHDT and YNNKEL (reference sequence). This CDR3 is 11 amino acids long. Trimming removed 3 bases at V and 2 bases at J, with 0 bases between.

This clonotype has at least ten counts. The chain combines TRBV6-5 with TRBJ2-7; D is ambiguous. V dropped 0 bases and J dropped 3 bases, with 6 bases sitting between them. The CDR3 spans 13 residues. From germline, CDR1 is MNHEY and CDR2 SVGAGI. The CDR3 coding sequence is TGTGCCAGCAGTTACTCCTACAGCTACGAGCAGTACTTC. This codes for CASSYSYSYEQYF.

This clonotype has ten or more counts. This chain uses TRBV6-6 with TRBJ2-7; possible D gene TRBD2, 6 bases. The CDR3 contains 14 residues. The germline V gene encodes CDR1 MNHNY and CDR2 SVGAGI (reference sequence). The V gene lost 6 bases and the J gene lost 3 bases, with 15 bases spanning the gap. CDR3 residues: CASSPSVGGYEQYF. DNA of the CDR3: TGTGCCAGCAGCCCGTCCGTCGGGGGCTACGAGCAGTACTTC.

Ten or more counts support this clonotype. V is TRBV29-1 and J is TRBJ2-3; 8 bases line up with TRBD1. The V and J ends lost 6 bases and 0 bases, in that order; junction bases with no gene match: 2. Germline CDR1 and CDR2: SQVTM and ANQGSEA. This CDR3 has 13 residues. CDR3 nucleotide sequence: TGCAGCGTCCGGGACAGGAGCACAGATACGCAGTATTTT. Residues: CSVRDRSTDTQYF.

This clonotype occurred many times. The CDR3 region has the DNA TGTGCCAGTAGGGACAGCCTGTTACTCAGGCGGCCCCAGCATTTT. Translation gives CASRDSLLLRRPQHF. The chain carries TRBV19 and TRBJ1-5; D may be TRBD1 (6 bases). Germline assignment: CDR1 LNHDA and CDR2 SQIVND (reference sequence). Between the trimmed V and J ends, which lost 6 bases and 9 bases, there was a span of 21 bases. The CDR3 totals 15 residues.

This clonotype came up many times. The chain recombines TRBV28 with TRBJ2-3, with 8 bases matching TRBD2. The ends lost 4 bases at V and 4 bases at J; junction bases unmatched: 7. This CDR3 spans 15 amino acids. The V gene's germline CDR1 is MDHEN and CDR2 SYDVKM. The CDR3 nucleotides read TGTGCCAGCAGTTCCCGAGCGGGAGCTCCAGATACGCAGTATTTT. Its translation: CASSSRAGAPDTQYF.

This clonotype has ten or more counts. Germline is not matched at one junction end, which may reflect a read error. The V and J genes are TRBV5-6 and TRBJ2-5, with 9 bases that match TRBD1. Germline lookup yields CDR1 SGHDT and CDR2 YYEEEE. The CDR3 sequence is 14 residues long. CDR3 in amino acids: CASSLAGTGPKWDF. The CDR3 coding sequence is TGTGCCAGCAGCTTGGCTGGGACAGGGCCGAAATGGGACTTC.

This clonotype was observed a handful of times. The V and J genes are TRBV29-1 and TRBJ2-1; D is perhaps TRBD1 (6 bases). The V gene's germline CDR1 is SQVTM and CDR2 ANQGSEA. V was shortened by 4 bases and J by 5 bases, with 15 bases between the two germline ends. This CDR3 comprises 14 residues. CDR3 DNA: TGCAGCGTTGTACAGGGTGCGGCGAACAATGAGCAGTTCTTC. This gives the protein CSVVQGAANNEQFF.